These 21 T cell receptor beta chains were all obtained from the same sample, sequenced in a study of cytomegalovirus exposure and HLA in healthy donors. In the PCR, 60 Vbeta and 13 Jbeta primers were used. The repertoire was sequenced with immunoSEQ multiplex PCR; TCRdb's copy has only in-frame clones and lacks some. The table includes 50,000 to 80,000 clones, around 74% detected once. The sample comprised PBMCs. The receptors here all came from a male donor in good health and CMV-seropositive.

This clone turned up a few times. This chain uses TRBV4-3 with TRBJ1-1, with unresolved D. Trimming took 0 bases from V and 2 from J, leaving 16 bases between them. The CDR3 is 17 amino acids. Germline CDR1 and CDR2: LGHNA and YSLEER. The chain's CDR3 is CASSQDTSLQVNTEAFF. The DNA of the CDR3 is TGCGCCAGCAGCCAAGATACATCGTTACAAGTTAACACTGAAGCTTTCTTT.

The rearrangement links TRBV9 to TRBJ1-4; D is uncertain. This CDR3 is 15 amino acids long. Trimming left V 3 bases short and J 0 bases short, with 9 bases between. Germline-derived CDR1 and CDR2 are SGDLS and YYNGEE. This chain's CDR3 is CASSAYGATNEKLFF. CDR3 nucleotide sequence: TGTGCCAGCAGCGCGTACGGGGCAACTAATGAAAAACTGTTTTTT.

The J gene is TRBJ1-1, the V gene TRBV7-9; perhaps TRBD1 as D (5 bases). CDR1 and CDR2 (germline): SEHNR, FQNEAQ (reference sequence). The CDR3 is made up of 13 amino acids. V gave up 5 bases and J gave up 6 bases, with 13 bases separating them. CDR3 region: CASSLSRGAEAFF. The CDR3 coding sequence is TGTGCCAGCAGCCTATCTAGGGGTGCTGAAGCTTTCTTT.

The chain has TRBV4-1 and TRBJ1-2; TRBD1 is a possible D gene (5 bases). Trimming took off 0 bases at V and 4 bases at J, with 12 bases between the two ends. Germline CDR1 reads MGHRA; CDR2 reads YSYEKL. The CDR3 is 15 residues long. The CDR3 nucleotides are TGCGCCAGCAGCCAAGATGTCAGGGTTGCCTATGGCTACACCTTC. Translation gives CASSQDVRVAYGYTF.

The rearrangement links TRBV4-3 to TRBJ2-3; 13 nucleotides agree with TRBD2. This CDR3 contains 18 residues. Trimming removed 4 bases from V and 9 bases from J; junction bases left unmatched: 16. Looked up from germline, CDR1 is LGHNA and CDR2 is YSLEER. DNA of the CDR3: TGCGCCAGCAGCCGAGGCCTCACTAGCGGGGGGGCCTCTGGGACGCAGTATTTT. Its translation: CASSRGLTSGGASGTQYF.

This chain joins TRBV7-2 and TRBJ2-5; TRBD1 matches at 7 bases. This CDR3 has 15 residues. V shed 7 bases, J shed 4 bases, and the junction held 12 bases outside the gene matches. Looked up from germline, CDR1 is SGHTA and CDR2 is FQGNSA. CDR3 sequence reads: CASNRYRGKGETQYF. DNA for the CDR3: TGTGCCAGCAATAGGTACAGGGGAAAAGGAGAGACCCAGTACTTC.

The V gene is TRBV4-2, the J gene TRBJ2-3, with D tentatively TRBD2 (6 bases). This CDR3 spans 17 amino acids. With 1 base removed from V and 3 bases from J, the gap between germline ends came to 17 bases. Germline CDR1 and CDR2: LGHNA and YNFKEQ. CDR3 residues: CASSQVGSGELTDTQYF. The CDR3 DNA is TGTGCCAGCAGCCAAGTTGGTAGCGGTGAACTTACAGATACGCAGTATTTT.

This rearrangement joins TRBV27 to TRBJ2-7; no firm D call. CDR1 and CDR2 (germline): MNHEY, SMNVEV (reference sequence). Trimming stripped 2 bases from V and 2 bases from J, with 7 bases between. The CDR3 sequence is 13 residues long. The chain's CDR3 is CASSLTSTYEQYF. CDR3 bases: TGTGCCAGCAGTTTAACATCCACCTACGAGCAGTACTTC.

This chain connects TRBV2 to TRBJ2-1, with TRBD2 as a possible D gene (5 bases). This CDR3 comprises 16 residues. Trimming shortened V by 8 bases and J by 2 bases, and 19 bases separated the two germline ends. The germline V gene encodes CDR1 SNHLY and CDR2 FYNNEI. The CDR3 DNA reads as TGTGCCAGCCGACGAAACGCCGAGGGCCCCTACAATGAGCAGTTCTTC. It is translated as CASRRNAEGPYNEQFF.

The table lists this clone with a few counts. The V gene is TRBV4-3, the J gene TRBJ2-1; 13 bases agree with TRBD2. V was pared by 1 base and J by 0 bases, with 0 bases of the junction left unmatched. The CDR3 contains 17 residues. In germline, CDR1 is LGHNA, CDR2 YSLEER. CDR3 sequence: CASSQGTSGSSYNEQFF. As DNA, the CDR3 is TGCGCCAGCAGCCAAGGGACTAGCGGGAGCTCCTACAATGAGCAGTTCTTC.

This chain joins TRBV4-1 and TRBJ2-7, with 15 bases lining up with TRBD2. Germline loops: CDR1 MGHRA, CDR2 YSYEKL. The CDR3 has 15 amino acids. V lost 8 bases and J lost 2; bases outside the gene matches: 4. CDR3 sequence reads: CASARTSGGAYEQYF. The CDR3 region has the DNA TGCGCCAGCGCACGGACTAGCGGGGGGGCCTACGAGCAGTACTTC.

The chain links TRBV6-4 to TRBJ1-1; D uncertain. The CDR3 consists of 14 residues. Germline loops: CDR1 MRHNA, CDR2 SNTAGT. Trimming removed 5 bases from V and 5 bases from J, with 15 bases in between. CDR3 sequence reads: CASSLALLGTEAFF. The CDR3 DNA reads TGTGCCAGCAGTCTGGCCTTACTAGGGACTGAAGCTTTCTTT.

The chain carries TRBV6-4 and TRBJ2-3, with 10 bases that match TRBD2. Unmatched junction bases numbered 0, after V lost 3 bases and J lost 0 bases. The CDR3 spans 15 residues. The germline V gene encodes CDR1 MRHNA and CDR2 SNTAGT. Here the CDR3 reads CASSELAGSTDTQYF. As DNA, the CDR3 is TGTGCCAGCAGTGAACTAGCGGGGAGCACAGATACGCAGTATTTT.

J is TRBJ1-6 and V is TRBV5-1, with a weak D call TRBD1 (6 bases). The CDR3 is made up of 15 amino acids. Germline V gene lookup returns CDR1 SGHRS and CDR2 YFSETQ. V lost 0 bases and J lost 7, with 11 bases in between. CDR3 sequence: CASSLVSRGNSPLHF. CDR3 sequence (DNA): TGCGCCAGCAGCTTGGTTTCCAGGGGAAATTCACCCCTCCACTTT. Full variable domain (remainder filled in from reference TRBV5-1 and TRBJ1-6): KAGVTQTPRYLIKTRGQQVTLSCSPISGHRSVSWYQQTPGQGLQFLFEYFSETQRNKGNFPGRFSGRQFSNSRSEMNVSTLELGDSALYLCASSLVSRGNSPLHFGNGTRLTVT.

The J gene is TRBJ2-3, the V gene TRBV4-2, with TRBD1 as a possible D gene (6 bases). Trimming stripped 1 base from V and 0 bases from J, with 11 bases between. CDR1 LGHNA and CDR2 YNFKEQ come from the germline V gene. The CDR3 contains 16 residues. The CDR3 DNA sequence: TGTGCCAGCAGCCAAGGGACAGACCGAAGCACAGATACGCAGTATTTT. Its protein product is CASSQGTDRSTDTQYF.

This clone appeared once. The chain recombines TRBV5-4 with TRBJ1-1, with 9 bases lining up with TRBD1. Per the germline V gene, CDR1 is SGHNT and CDR2 is YYREEE (reference sequence). The CDR3 loop spans 13 amino acids. V dropped 1 base and J dropped 7; count of bases not matched to a gene: 2. CDR3 nucleotide sequence: TGTGCCAGCAGCTTGCTGACAGGGGGTGAAGCTTTCTTT. This sequence encodes CASSLLTGGEAFF.

The chain has TRBV15 and TRBJ1-4; D possibly corresponds to TRBD1 (5 bases). V was shortened by 1 base and J by 7 bases, with 10 bases between the two germline ends. The CDR3 has 14 amino acids. Germline lookup yields CDR1 LNHNV and CDR2 YYDKDF (reference sequence). The CDR3 bases are TGTGCCACCAGCAGAGGCGGAGGGGTTGAAAAACTGTTTTTT. Its protein product is CATSRGGGVEKLFF.

The gene calls are TRBV19 and TRBJ1-1; D is unclear. Trimming took 5 bases from V and 4 from J, leaving 17 bases between them. There are 15 residues in the CDR3. Per the germline V gene, CDR1 is LNHDA and CDR2 is SQIVND (reference sequence). The CDR3 DNA reads TGTGCCAGTAGTTTAGGACGATATCGAGGCACTGAAGCTTTCTTT. Residues: CASSLGRYRGTEAFF.

The J gene is TRBJ1-6, the V gene TRBV30, with D perhaps TRBD1 (5 bases). Per the germline V gene, CDR1 is GTSNPN and CDR2 is SVGIG (reference sequence). Trimming took 7 bases from V and 8 from J, leaving 15 bases between them. This CDR3 spans 13 amino acids. CDR3 nucleotides: TGTGCCTCTACCGGGACTATCGATTCACCCCTCCACTTT. Residues: CASTGTIDSPLHF.

This chain links TRBV11-3 with TRBJ2-1; TRBD1 is a possible D gene (5 bases). Germline V gene sequence: CDR1 SGHNT, CDR2 YENEEA. Trimming removed 0 bases at V and 0 bases at J, with 9 bases between. CDR3 length: 16 amino acids. Written as DNA, the CDR3 is TGTGCCAGCAGCTTAGACAGCGACAGCTCCTACAATGAGCAGTTCTTC. Its protein product is CASSLDSDSSYNEQFF.

The chain employs TRBV6-5 and TRBJ1-1; no reliable D call. Germline values: CDR1 MNHEY, CDR2 SVGAGI. The CDR3 consists of 13 residues. V gave up 7 bases and J gave up 5 bases, with 14 bases separating them. CDR3 nucleotides: TGTGCCAGCACCCAGCGGCGGTTTACTGAAGCTTTCTTT. Translation: CASTQRRFTEAFF.